The 9 T cell receptor beta chains given below trace back to one sample, sequenced in a study of blood T cell repertoires in COVID-19. This table comes from immunoSEQ multiplex PCR, and its TCRdb copy is limited to in-frame clones, with some not included. The sample has approximately 100,000 clones, about four fifths seen once. The material sequenced was peripheral blood. The source of these receptors is a human donor in a cohort sampled during active COVID-19.

This rearrangement joins TRBV18 to TRBJ2-7; the D gene is possibly TRBD1 (6 bases). V lost 6 bases and J 0 bases, leaving 15 bases between the germline ends. The CDR3 spans 15 residues. Germline CDR1 KGHSH, CDR2 LQKENI. The chain's CDR3 is CASSPTGIASYEQYF. CDR3 nucleotides: TGTGCCAGCTCGCCCACAGGGATTGCCTCCTACGAGCAGTACTTC.

V is TRBV5-4 and J is TRBJ2-6; D is undetermined. Germline V gene lookup returns CDR1 SGHNT and CDR2 YYREEE (reference sequence). V was cut by 2 bases and J by 0 bases, with 12 bases left in between. There are 17 residues in the CDR3. Written as DNA, the CDR3 is TGTGCCAGCAGCTTTCCAGCGCCCAGCTCTGGGGCCAACGTCCTGACTTTC. Amino acid sequence: CASSFPAPSSGANVLTF.

The genes are TRBV6-5 and TRBJ1-2, with D possibly TRBD1 on 5 matching bases. This CDR3 is built from 14 residues. V lost 2 bases to trimming and J lost 4 bases, with 11 bases between them. Germline values: CDR1 MNHEY, CDR2 SVGAGI. CDR3: CASSYGGGVYGYTF. The CDR3 DNA follows: TGTGCCAGCAGTTACGGTGGAGGGGTCTATGGCTACACCTTC.

The chain combines TRBV30 with TRBJ1-4, with 8 bases identical to TRBD1. This CDR3 has 15 residues. The germline V gene has CDR1 GTSNPN and CDR2 SVGIG (reference sequence). Losses at the gene ends were 3 bases for V and 3 bases for J; bases not matched to a gene: 6. The CDR3 reads CAWSEGQGPNEKLFF. The CDR3 coding sequence is TGTGCCTGGAGCGAAGGACAGGGCCCTAATGAAAAACTGTTTTTT.

This chain uses TRBV9 with TRBJ2-3; D is uncertain. V was cut by 4 bases and J by 2 bases, with 11 bases left in between. The CDR3 is 14 residues long. The germline CDR1 and CDR2 sequences are SGDLS and YYNGEE. As DNA, the CDR3 is TGTGCCAGCAGCCTCAGGCAGTACACAGATACGCAGTATTTT. Translated, it gives CASSLRQYTDTQYF.

V and J are TRBV11-2 and TRBJ1-1; TRBD1 matches 7 bases. This CDR3 comprises 12 residues. CDR1 is SGHAT, CDR2 FQNNGV, per germline. V was pared by 5 bases and J by 7 bases, with 4 bases of the junction left unmatched. The CDR3 DNA is TGTGCCAGCAGCGTTCGACAGGGTGAAGCTTTCTTT. As protein: CASSVRQGEAFF.

The V gene is TRBV30, the J gene TRBJ1-1; a weak D match, TRBD1 (6 bases). The CDR3 is made up of 14 amino acids. V was clipped by 0 bases and J by 4 bases, with 12 bases between them. Germline V gene data show CDR1 as GTSNPN and CDR2 as SVGIG (reference sequence). The CDR3 DNA sequence: TGTGCCTGGAGTGTAGGGGGAGCCGCCACTGAAGCTTTCTTT. Translating gives CAWSVGGAATEAFF. The whole variable domain, remainder taken from reference TRBV30 and TRBJ1-1, is SQTIHQWPATLVQPVGSPLSLECTVEGTSNPNLYWYRQAAGRGLQLLFYSVGIGQISSEVPQNLSASRPQDRQFILSSKKLLLSDSGFYLCAWSVGGAATEAFFGQGTRLTVV.

The gene calls are TRBV7-3 and TRBJ2-7; 10 bases match TRBD1. Losses at the gene ends were 2 bases for V and 1 base for J; bases not matched to a gene: 5. Germline CDR1 and CDR2: SGHTA and FQGTGA. This CDR3 contains 16 residues. CDR3: CASSLGTGAGSYEQYF. The CDR3 DNA reads TGTGCCAGCAGCTTAGGGACAGGGGCCGGATCCTACGAGCAGTACTTC.

The chain carries TRBV2 and TRBJ2-7, with TRBD2 matching over 7 bases. Germline CDR1 is SNHLY and CDR2 is FYNNEI. This CDR3 region has 12 residues. DNA of the CDR3: TGTGCAAGCGGCCGGGGGGTGGACGAGCAGTACTTC. This codes for CASGRGVDEQYF.